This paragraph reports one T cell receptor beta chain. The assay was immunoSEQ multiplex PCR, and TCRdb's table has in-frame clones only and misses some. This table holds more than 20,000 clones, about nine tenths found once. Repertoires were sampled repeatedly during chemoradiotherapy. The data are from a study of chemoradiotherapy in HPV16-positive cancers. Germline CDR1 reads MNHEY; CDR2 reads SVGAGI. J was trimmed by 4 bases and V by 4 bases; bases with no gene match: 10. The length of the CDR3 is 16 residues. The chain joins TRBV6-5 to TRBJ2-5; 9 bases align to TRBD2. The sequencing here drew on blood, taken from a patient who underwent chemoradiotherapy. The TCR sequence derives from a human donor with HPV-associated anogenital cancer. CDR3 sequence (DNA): TGTGCCAGCAGTTCAGCGGGAGGTGGTTTTTCAGAGACCCAGTACTTC. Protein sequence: CASSSAGGGFSETQYF.